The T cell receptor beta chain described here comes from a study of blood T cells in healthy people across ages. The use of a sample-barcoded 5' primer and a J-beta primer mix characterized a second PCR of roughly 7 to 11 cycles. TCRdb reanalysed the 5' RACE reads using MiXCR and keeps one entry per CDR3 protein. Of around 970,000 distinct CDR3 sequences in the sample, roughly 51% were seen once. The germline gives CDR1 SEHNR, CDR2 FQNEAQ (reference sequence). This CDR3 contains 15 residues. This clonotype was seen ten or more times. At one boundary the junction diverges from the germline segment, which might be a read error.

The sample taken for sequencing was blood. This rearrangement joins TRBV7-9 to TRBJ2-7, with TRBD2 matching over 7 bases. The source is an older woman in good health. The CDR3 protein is CASSLGGTSSYEQYF. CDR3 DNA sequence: TGCGCCAGCAGCTTGGGAGGGACGAGCTCCTACGAGCAGTACTTC.